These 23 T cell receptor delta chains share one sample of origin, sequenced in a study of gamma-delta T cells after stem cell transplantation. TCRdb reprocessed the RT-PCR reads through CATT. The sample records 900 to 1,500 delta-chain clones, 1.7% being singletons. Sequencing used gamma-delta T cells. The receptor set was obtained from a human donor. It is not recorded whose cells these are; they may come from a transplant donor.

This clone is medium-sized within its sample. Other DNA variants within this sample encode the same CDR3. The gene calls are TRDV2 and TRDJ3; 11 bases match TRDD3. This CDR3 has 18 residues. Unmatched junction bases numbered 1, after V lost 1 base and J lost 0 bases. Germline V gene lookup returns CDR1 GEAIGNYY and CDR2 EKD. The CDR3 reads CACDTGGYDSWDTRQMFF. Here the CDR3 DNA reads TGTGCCTGTGACACTGGGGGATACGACTCCTGGGACACCCGACAGATGTTTTTC.

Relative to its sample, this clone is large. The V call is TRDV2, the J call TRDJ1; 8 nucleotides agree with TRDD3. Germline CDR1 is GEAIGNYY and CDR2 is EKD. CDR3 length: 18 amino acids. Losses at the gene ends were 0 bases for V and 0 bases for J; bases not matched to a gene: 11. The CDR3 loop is CACDTVELGGQYTDKLIF. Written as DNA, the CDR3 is TGTGCCTGTGACACCGTTGAACTGGGGGGCCAGTACACCGATAAACTCATCTTT.

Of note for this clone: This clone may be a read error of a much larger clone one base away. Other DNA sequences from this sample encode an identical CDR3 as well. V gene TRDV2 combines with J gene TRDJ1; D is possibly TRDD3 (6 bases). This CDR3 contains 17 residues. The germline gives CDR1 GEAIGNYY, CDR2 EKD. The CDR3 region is CACDTVRCGDHTDKLIF. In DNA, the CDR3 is TGTGCCTGTGACACCGTACGTTGTGGGGATCACACTGATAAACTCATCTTT.

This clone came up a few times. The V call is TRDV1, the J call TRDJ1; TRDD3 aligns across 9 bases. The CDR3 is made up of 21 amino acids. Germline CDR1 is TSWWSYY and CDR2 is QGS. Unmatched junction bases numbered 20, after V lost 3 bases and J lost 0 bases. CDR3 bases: TGTGCTCTTGGGGACCTTTCCTACGCTGGGGGATCCAGCGTCTACACCGATAAACTCATCTTT. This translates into CALGDLSYAGGSSVYTDKLIF.

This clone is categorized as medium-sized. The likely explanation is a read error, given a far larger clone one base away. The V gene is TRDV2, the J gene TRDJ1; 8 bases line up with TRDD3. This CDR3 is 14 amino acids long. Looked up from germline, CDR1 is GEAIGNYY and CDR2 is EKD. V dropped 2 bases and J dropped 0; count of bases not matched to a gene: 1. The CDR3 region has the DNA TGTGCCTGTGACAAACTGGGGGACACCGATAAACTCATCTTT. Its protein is CACDKLGDTDKLIF.

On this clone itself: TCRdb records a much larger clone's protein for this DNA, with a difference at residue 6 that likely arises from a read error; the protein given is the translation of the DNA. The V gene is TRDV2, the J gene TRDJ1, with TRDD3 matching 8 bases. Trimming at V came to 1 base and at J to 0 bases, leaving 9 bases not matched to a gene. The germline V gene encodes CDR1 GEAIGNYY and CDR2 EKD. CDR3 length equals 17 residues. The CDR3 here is CACDTPGDKRDTDKLIF. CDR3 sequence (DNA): TGTGCCTGTGACACACCGGGGGATAAACGGGACACCGATAAACTCATCTTT.

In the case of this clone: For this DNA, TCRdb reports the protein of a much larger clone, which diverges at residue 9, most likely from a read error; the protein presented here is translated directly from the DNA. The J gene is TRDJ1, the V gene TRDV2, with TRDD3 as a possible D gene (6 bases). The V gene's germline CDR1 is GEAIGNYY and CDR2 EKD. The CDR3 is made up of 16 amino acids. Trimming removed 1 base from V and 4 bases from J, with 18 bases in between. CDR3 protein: CACDTISPRDSDKLIF. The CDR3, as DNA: TGTGCCTGTGACACGATTAGCCCCAGGGATAGCGATAAACTCATCTTT.

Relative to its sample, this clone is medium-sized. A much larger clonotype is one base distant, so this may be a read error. The CDR3 sequence: CACDTVSGTGVRTDKLTF. The CDR3 nucleotides are TGTGCCTGTGACACCGTATCAGGTACTGGGGTTAGAACCGATAAACTCACCTTT. J is TRDJ1 and V is TRDV2; 7 bases map to TRDD3. Germline CDR1 is GEAIGNYY and CDR2 is EKD. CDR3 length: 18 residues.

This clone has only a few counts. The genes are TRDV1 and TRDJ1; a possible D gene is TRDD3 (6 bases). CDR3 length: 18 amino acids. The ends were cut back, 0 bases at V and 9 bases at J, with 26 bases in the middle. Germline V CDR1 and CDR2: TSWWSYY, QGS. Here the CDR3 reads CALGELTGGYLNPWELIF. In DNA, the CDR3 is TGTGCTCTTGGGGAACTAACGGGCGGATACCTGAACCCGTGGGAACTCATCTTT.

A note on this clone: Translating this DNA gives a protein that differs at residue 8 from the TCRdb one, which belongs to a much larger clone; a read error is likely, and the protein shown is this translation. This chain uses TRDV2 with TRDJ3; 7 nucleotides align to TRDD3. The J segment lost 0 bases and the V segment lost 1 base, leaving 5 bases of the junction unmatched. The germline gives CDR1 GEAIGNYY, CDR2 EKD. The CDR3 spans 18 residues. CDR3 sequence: CACDTGGHGSWDTRQMFF. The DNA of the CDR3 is TGTGCCTGTGACACTGGGGGACACGGCTCCTGGGACACCCGACAGATGTTTTTC.

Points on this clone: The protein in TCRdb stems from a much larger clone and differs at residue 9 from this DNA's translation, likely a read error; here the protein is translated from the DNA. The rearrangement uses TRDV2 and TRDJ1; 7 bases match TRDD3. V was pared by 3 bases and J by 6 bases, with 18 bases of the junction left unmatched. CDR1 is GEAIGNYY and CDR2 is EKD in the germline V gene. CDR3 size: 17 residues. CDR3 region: CACDALLGYSGPYKLIF. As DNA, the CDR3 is TGTGCCTGTGACGCCTTACTGGGGTATTCTGGACCATATAAACTCATCTTT.

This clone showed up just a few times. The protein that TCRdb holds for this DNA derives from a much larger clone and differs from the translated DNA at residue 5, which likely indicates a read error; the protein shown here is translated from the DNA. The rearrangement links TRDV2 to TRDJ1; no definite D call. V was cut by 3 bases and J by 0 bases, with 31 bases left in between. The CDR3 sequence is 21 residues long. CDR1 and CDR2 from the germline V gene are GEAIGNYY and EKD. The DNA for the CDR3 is TGTGCCTGTGACGCCCTCCCCGTTGAGAGTGGGTGGAAACGCCACACCGATAAACTCATCTTT. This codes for CACDALPVESGWKRHTDKLIF.

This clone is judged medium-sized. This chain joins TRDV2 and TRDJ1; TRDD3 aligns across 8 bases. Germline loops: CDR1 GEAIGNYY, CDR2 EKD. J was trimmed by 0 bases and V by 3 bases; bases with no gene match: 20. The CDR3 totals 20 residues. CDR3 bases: TGTGCCTGTGACCCCCTCGGGCGAGCACTGGGGGGAGACCACACCGATAAACTCATCTTT. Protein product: CACDPLGRALGGDHTDKLIF.

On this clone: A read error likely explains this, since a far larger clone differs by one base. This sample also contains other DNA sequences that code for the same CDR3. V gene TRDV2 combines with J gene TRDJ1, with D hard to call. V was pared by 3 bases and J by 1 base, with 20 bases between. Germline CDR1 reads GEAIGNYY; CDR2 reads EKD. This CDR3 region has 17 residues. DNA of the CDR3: TGTGCCTGTGACGGCCTCGGGGTCCCCGGAGGCACCGATAAACTCATCTTT. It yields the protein CACDGLGVPGGTDKLIF.

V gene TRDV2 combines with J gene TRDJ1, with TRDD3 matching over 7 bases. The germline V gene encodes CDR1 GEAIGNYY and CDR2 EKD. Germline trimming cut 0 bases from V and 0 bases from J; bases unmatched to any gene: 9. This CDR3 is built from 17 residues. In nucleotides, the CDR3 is TGTGCCTGTGACACCGTCGTTAGGGATACCAACACCGATAAACTCATCTTT. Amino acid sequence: CACDTVVRDTNTDKLIF.

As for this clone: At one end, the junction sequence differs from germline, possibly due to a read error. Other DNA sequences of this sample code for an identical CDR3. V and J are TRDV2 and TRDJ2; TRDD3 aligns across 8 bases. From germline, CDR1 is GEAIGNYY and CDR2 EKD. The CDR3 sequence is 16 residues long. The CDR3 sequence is CACDLLGAPLTAQLFF. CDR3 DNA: TGTGCCTGTGACTTACTGGGGGCCCCTTTGACGGCACAACTCTTCTTT.

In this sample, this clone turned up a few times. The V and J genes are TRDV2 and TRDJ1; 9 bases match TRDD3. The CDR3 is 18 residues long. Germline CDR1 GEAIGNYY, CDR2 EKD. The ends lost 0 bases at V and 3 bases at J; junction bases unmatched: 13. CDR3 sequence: CACDTVAAGGSHPDKLIF. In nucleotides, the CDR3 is TGTGCCTGTGACACCGTAGCGGCTGGGGGATCCCACCCCGATAAACTCATCTTT.

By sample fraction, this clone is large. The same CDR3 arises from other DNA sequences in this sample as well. The CDR3 DNA sequence: TGTGCCTGTGACACCCTCGCTGGGGGCCGGTACACCGATAAACTCATCTTT. Translating gives CACDTLAGGRYTDKLIF. The chain couples TRDV2 to TRDJ1, with 7 bases matching TRDD3. The V gene end was trimmed by 0 bases and the J gene end by 0 bases; junction bases not matched to a gene: 9. CDR3 size: 17 residues. Per the germline V gene, CDR1 is GEAIGNYY and CDR2 is EKD.

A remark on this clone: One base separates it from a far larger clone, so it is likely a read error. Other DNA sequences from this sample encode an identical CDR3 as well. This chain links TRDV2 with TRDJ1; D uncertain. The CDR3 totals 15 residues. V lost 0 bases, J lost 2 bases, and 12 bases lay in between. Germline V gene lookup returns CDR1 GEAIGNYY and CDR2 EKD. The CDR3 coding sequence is TGTGCCTGTGACACCGTGGTGCCCCATACCGATAAACTCATCTTT. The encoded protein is CACDTVVPHTDKLIF.

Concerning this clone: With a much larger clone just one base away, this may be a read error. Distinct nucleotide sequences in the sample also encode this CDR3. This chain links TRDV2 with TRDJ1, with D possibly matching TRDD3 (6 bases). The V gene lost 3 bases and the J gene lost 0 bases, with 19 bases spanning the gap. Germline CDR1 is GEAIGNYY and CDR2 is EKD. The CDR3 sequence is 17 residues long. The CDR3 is CACDPLRGEDDTDKLIF. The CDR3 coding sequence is TGTGCCTGTGACCCGCTCAGGGGGGAAGACGACACCGATAAACTCATCTTT.

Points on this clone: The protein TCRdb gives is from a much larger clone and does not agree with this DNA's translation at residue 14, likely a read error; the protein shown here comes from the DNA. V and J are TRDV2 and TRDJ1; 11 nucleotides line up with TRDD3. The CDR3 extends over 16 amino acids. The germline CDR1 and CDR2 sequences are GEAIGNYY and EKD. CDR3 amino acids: CACDSLLGDNTDKPIF. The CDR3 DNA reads TGTGCCTGTGACTCCTTACTGGGGGATAACACCGATAAACCCATCTTT.

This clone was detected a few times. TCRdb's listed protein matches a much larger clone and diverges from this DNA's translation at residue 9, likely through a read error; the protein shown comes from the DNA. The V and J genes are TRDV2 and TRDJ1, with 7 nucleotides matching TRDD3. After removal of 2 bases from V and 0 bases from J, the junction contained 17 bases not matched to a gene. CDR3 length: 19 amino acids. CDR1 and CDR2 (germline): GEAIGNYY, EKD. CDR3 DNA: TGTGCCTGTGACATCTTTATTCCCCCATACTGGGGTTACACCGATAAACTCATCTTT. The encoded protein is CACDIFIPPYWGYTDKLIF.

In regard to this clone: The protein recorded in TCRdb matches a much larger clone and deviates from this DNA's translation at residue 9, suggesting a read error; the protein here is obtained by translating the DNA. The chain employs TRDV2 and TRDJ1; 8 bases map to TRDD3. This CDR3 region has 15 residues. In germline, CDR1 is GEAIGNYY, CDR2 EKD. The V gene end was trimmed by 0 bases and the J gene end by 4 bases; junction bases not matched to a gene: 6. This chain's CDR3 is CACDTVGGFSDKLIF. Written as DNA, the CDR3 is TGTGCCTGTGACACCGTTGGGGGATTTAGCGATAAACTCATCTTT.